This T cell receptor (beta chain) was recovered during a study of shared clonotypes between healthy human individuals (dated by TCRdb to about 2020). A note on the overall study: A few men and two women, aged 18 to 49 years, made up the cohort. For each donor, CD4 naive and CD4 memory were each given three plates, CD8 naive was given two plates, and CD8 memory was given one plate. Blood TCR repertoires of roughly five healthy adults were deeply sequenced to estimate repertoire size and the extent of clonotype sharing between individuals. Libraries were prepared and TCR repertoires were sequenced by different laboratories using diverse techniques, in order to increase sequencing depth and limit assay-specific biases. Per donor, leukapheresis produced somewhere between about 0.94 and 8.9 billion PBMCs. General conclusions and limits of the study: Incomplete sequencing was indicated by rarefaction of sorted-subset datasets, despite the large sequencing depth. Clonotypes shared by all four sorted-subset donors showed higher generation probabilities than non-shared clonotypes. When a handful of donors were compared, the shared fraction of clonotypes was about 5% for naive CD4, approximately 3.5% for naive CD8, 2.3% for memory CD4, and under 0.5% for memory CD8. Estimated clonotype richness was generally larger for naive than for memory subsets. Sampling was restricted to blood, and TCR repertoires in tissue are likely to differ from TCR repertoires in blood. Because the study included a small number of donors, the genetic and exposure-history diversity represented was limited. Pairwise subsampling led to the expectation that sequencing depth would affect the degree of clonotype sharing among donors.

Of note for this clone: The target of this receptor is not known. Per-nucleotide qualities are absent, and no much larger clonotype sits a single base away.

Donors were healthy HIV-negative adults with no recently reported acute infections or vaccinations. Every donor was a Caucasian adult residing in Nashville, Tennessee, USA. Magnetic negative selection was used to enrich CD4+ T cells, after which naive cells were positively selected on CD45RA and the negative fraction became the memory subset. Blood was collected by leukapheresis, and PBMCs were isolated by Ficoll-Histopaque density gradient centrifugation and then cryopreserved in liquid nitrogen vapor phase. Analytical flow cytometry was used to check the purity and quantity of each magnetically sorted T cell population. Each sorted fraction had its genomic DNA isolated and then quantified by UV absorbance on a Nanodrop 2000c. Using the deep immunoSEQ assay, TCR CDR3 regions were amplified from genomic DNA by multiplex PCR. For each cell subset, the extracted genomic DNA was distributed evenly across all wells of several immunoSEQ 96-well plates, and each plate served as one replicate. For sorted subsets, around 200 ng genomic DNA, equal to about 30,000 T cell genomes, was loaded into each replicate PCR. Purified libraries were quantified with a Qubit 3.0 fluorometer, sized on a Bioanalyzer 2100, and re-quantified with the KAPA Library Quantification kit. Each immunoSEQ 96-well plate was sequenced on its own single-read 150-cycle Illumina NextSeq 550 flow cell. In the original analysis: The immunoSEQ output contained only junctional sequences without quality scores, so filtering could not match that applied to full-length reads. Sequences were annotated with PyIR, a Python wrapper for IgBLAST v1.9, using IMGT germline references to assign V/J genes and CDR3. Reads were removed for weak V/J assignments (E-value above 1e-6), missing CDR3, stop codons, out-of-frame junctions, or ambiguous translated residues. A V3J clonotype was defined by an identical inferred V gene, J gene, and CDR3 amino acid sequence. The percentage overlap between two repertoires was calculated by dividing the number of shared unique clonotypes by the size of the smaller repertoire. RTK rarefaction, the Chao1 estimator, and Recon v2.1 estimates of unobserved clonotypes were used to assess repertoire richness. OLGA was used to compute generation probabilities for all TCRbeta clonotypes that the gDNA method yielded from a few donors. Not all clones reach the TCRdb copy of this immuneACCESS table, which keeps in-frame sequences only. Checked studies attribute under half of the gap to unresolved V genes and leave the rest unexplained. V and J calls plus clone size are reproduced from that table; the DNA served to infer D and trimming. Present in this sample are 150,000 to 200,000 clones, about 93% of which were seen just once. 0.067% of the sample rests with the top ten.

The sequenced material came from naive CD4+ T cells sorted from blood. The intended sense of this specimen's cell subset or site label: CD45RA+ positively selected. The TCR was taken from a woman in her twenties or thirties in good health.

For the CDR3, the sequence is CASSPGGTGAYEQYF. DNA sequence: TGTGCCAGCAGCCCAGGAGGGACAGGGGCCTACGAGCAGTACTTC. Rearrangement joined TRBV9 to TRBJ2-7; TRBD1 matches 10 bases in the middle. CDR1 and CDR2 (SGDLS, YYNGEE) derive from the germline V gene. Unmatched junction bases come to 6, with V trimmed by 4 bases and J by 2 bases. Reading from cysteine to phenylalanine, the CDR3 counts 15 amino acids. Solely the CDR3 DNA is kept, with 45 bases framed from the first base.